Presented here are 21 T cell receptor beta chains from one specimen sequenced in a study. Amplification of TRBV12-4/TRBJ1-2 clonotypes used adaptor-ligated barcode primers. MiXCR was run by TCRdb on the multiplex PCR reads, yielding one entry per CDR3 protein. The sample holds approximately 700 distinct CDR3 sequences, 2.5% to 3.5% seen once. The sequenced sample was naive CD4+ T cells sorted from blood. Regarding subset: naive CD4+ T cells, CD4+CD45RA+CD25-. These receptors were taken from a female donor with breast cancer.

This clonotype ranks as medium-sized (0.01 to 0.1%). The genes are TRBV12-3 or TRBV12-4 and TRBJ1-2; D ambiguous. V lost 10 bases to trimming and J lost 7 bases, with 16 bases between them. This CDR3 has 12 residues. The CDR3 DNA reads as TGTGCCACCACCCGCCACGCGGGTGGCTACACCTTC. It yields the protein CATTRHAGGYTF.

By share of the sample, this clonotype is medium-sized. The chain's CDR3 is CASGQTYGYTF. CDR3 DNA: TGTGCCTCGGGACAGACCTATGGCTACACCTTC. The chain links TRBV12-3 or TRBV12-4 to TRBJ1-2, with TRBD1 matching 7 bases. This CDR3 is built from 11 residues. Trimming took 11 bases from V and 4 from J; bases not matched to a gene: 4.

This clonotype is judged medium-sized (0.01 to 0.1%). The chain recombines TRBV12-3 or TRBV12-4 with TRBJ1-2, with D possibly matching TRBD1 (6 bases). The CDR3 runs 14 residues. Trimming cost V 4 bases and J 4 bases, with 13 bases left between them. Written as DNA, the CDR3 is TGTGCCAGCAGTTGGGACACTCCTATCTATGGCTACACCTTC. Protein product: CASSWDTPIYGYTF.

By proportion, this clonotype is medium-sized. CDR3 nucleotides: TGTGCCAGCAGGCGACAGGGTTCGAACTATGGCTACACCTTC. Its translation: CASRRQGSNYGYTF. This sequence joins TRBV12-3 or TRBV12-4 and TRBJ1-2; 7 bases agree with TRBD1. Germline trimming cut 6 bases from V and 2 bases from J; bases unmatched to any gene: 6. This CDR3 comprises 14 residues.

Relative to its sample, this clonotype is medium-sized (0.01 to 0.1%). J is TRBJ1-2 and V is TRBV12-3 or TRBV12-4, with D perhaps matching TRBD1 (5 bases). Trimming cost V 6 bases and J 4 bases, with 12 bases left between them. This CDR3 comprises 13 residues. This chain's CDR3 is CASRLTASYGYTF. Written as DNA, the CDR3 is TGTGCCAGCAGGTTGACAGCGTCCTATGGCTACACCTTC.

By frequency in the sample, this clonotype is medium-sized (0.01 to 0.1%). The chain joins TRBV12-3 or TRBV12-4 to TRBJ1-2; D not resolved. Deletions cut 2 bases from V and 4 bases from J, with 14 bases between. The CDR3 consists of 15 residues. In DNA, the CDR3 is TGTGCCAGCAGTTTAAGCGGCAGACGATCCTATGGCTACACCTTC. It codes for CASSLSGRRSYGYTF.

By share, this clonotype ranks as large. The chain carries TRBV12-3 or TRBV12-4 and TRBJ1-2; D possibly corresponds to TRBD1 (6 bases). This CDR3 contains 17 residues. With 7 bases removed from V and 0 bases from J, the gap between germline ends came to 21 bases. In DNA, the CDR3 is TGTGCCAGCACCTTTCACAGGGCAGGCCAAGCTAACTATGGCTACACCTTC. Protein sequence: CASTFHRAGQANYGYTF.

In this sample, this clonotype is large. The chain employs TRBV12-3 or TRBV12-4 and TRBJ1-2; 7 bases align to TRBD1. This CDR3 region has 14 residues. The junction had 7 bases not matched to a gene; V was cut back by 5 bases and J by 4 bases. As DNA, the CDR3 is TGTGCCAGCAGTACAGGGGTTGGAGGCTATGGCTACACCTTC. Translation: CASSTGVGGYGYTF.

By sample share, this clonotype is medium-sized. This chain links TRBV12-3 or TRBV12-4 with TRBJ1-2; D gene ambiguous. The germline V and J ends were trimmed by 4 bases and 5 bases, with 14 bases remaining between them. The CDR3 contains 14 residues. CDR3 in DNA: TGTGCCAGCAGTTCTGTTGGGCCCTTATATGGCTACACCTTC. Residues: CASSSVGPLYGYTF.

By share of the sample, this clonotype is medium-sized. The genes are TRBV12-3 or TRBV12-4 and TRBJ1-2, with D possibly TRBD1 on 5 matching bases. Trimming stripped 2 bases from V and 4 bases from J, with 8 bases between. The CDR3 is 13 residues long. CDR3 DNA sequence: TGTGCCAGCAGTTTAAGCGACAGCTATGGCTACACCTTC. Translation gives CASSLSDSYGYTF.

This clonotype counts as medium-sized. The rearrangement uses TRBV12-3 or TRBV12-4 and TRBJ1-2; 7 bases are shared with TRBD1. Unmatched junction bases numbered 4, after V lost 5 bases and J lost 4 bases. The CDR3 is 13 residues long. CDR3 nucleotides: TGTGCCAGCAGTCGGGACAGAAGCTATGGCTACACCTTC. Its protein product is CASSRDRSYGYTF.

This clonotype is large. V gene TRBV12-3 or TRBV12-4 combines with J gene TRBJ1-2; 8 bases match TRBD1. V shed 6 bases, J shed 7 bases, and the junction held 13 bases outside the gene matches. The length of the CDR3 is 15 residues. The CDR3 region has the DNA TGTGCCAGCAGCACCAGACAGGGGTCTCGGGGTGGCTACACCTTC. The encoded protein is CASSTRQGSRGGYTF.

By share, this clonotype counts as medium-sized. The chain carries TRBV12-3 or TRBV12-4 and TRBJ1-2; D not certain. The CDR3 covers 13 residues. Trimming shortened V by 8 bases and J by 1 base, and 11 bases separated the two germline ends. The CDR3 region is CASRLGYNYGYTF. In DNA, the CDR3 is TGTGCCAGCCGGTTGGGCTATAACTATGGCTACACCTTC.

This clonotype is judged medium-sized. The chain combines TRBV12-3 or TRBV12-4 with TRBJ1-2; 7 bases agree with TRBD1. This CDR3 spans 13 amino acids. V trimming: 6 bases; J trimming: 7 bases; junction bases outside the gene matches: 8. The DNA of the CDR3 is TGTGCCAGCAGGCCTACAGGGGTTGGTGGCTACACCTTC. Encoded protein: CASRPTGVGGYTF.

This clonotype rates as large. The V and J genes are TRBV12-3 or TRBV12-4 and TRBJ1-2, with a tentative D call TRBD1 (5 bases). With 6 bases removed from V and 0 bases from J, the gap between germline ends came to 20 bases. The CDR3 length is 17 residues. DNA of the CDR3: TGTGCCAGCAGCCACGCGTCTGACAGCTCCTCTAACTATGGCTACACCTTC. This codes for CASSHASDSSSNYGYTF.

Relative to its sample, this clonotype is large. The rearrangement links TRBV12-3 or TRBV12-4 to TRBJ1-2; D remains ambiguous. V lost 5 bases and J lost 4, with 8 bases in between. This CDR3 spans 12 amino acids. The DNA of the CDR3 is TGTGCCAGCAGTCAGGACGGCTATGGCTACACCTTC. Encoded protein: CASSQDGYGYTF.

By share, this clonotype counts as large. The chain joins TRBV12-3 or TRBV12-4 to TRBJ1-2; D is unclear. This CDR3 contains 12 residues. V was trimmed by 5 bases and J by 8 bases, leaving 12 bases between them. Here the CDR3 DNA reads TGTGCCAGCAGTACCGTCCCGGCGGGCTACACCTTC. Amino acid sequence: CASSTVPAGYTF.

By share of the sample, this clonotype is large. CDR3 nucleotide sequence: TGTGCCAGCAGTCAACCGTGGGGAGGGACTAACTATGGCTACACCTTC. Translation: CASSQPWGGTNYGYTF. The chain couples TRBV12-3 or TRBV12-4 to TRBJ1-2; no reliable D call. Trimming removed 5 bases from V and 0 bases from J, with 16 bases in between. The CDR3 extends over 16 amino acids.

This clonotype is labeled as medium-sized. The rearrangement uses TRBV12-3 or TRBV12-4 and TRBJ1-2; D ambiguous. V lost 4 bases and J 4 bases, leaving 10 bases between the germline ends. The CDR3 is 13 amino acids. In nucleotides, the CDR3 is TGTGCCAGCAGTTCCCGGGCCTTCTATGGCTACACCTTC. It yields the protein CASSSRAFYGYTF.

This clonotype is deemed medium-sized. The gene calls are TRBV12-3 or TRBV12-4 and TRBJ1-2; unclear D gene. The V gene lost 6 bases and the J gene lost 6 bases, with 11 bases spanning the gap. The CDR3 loop spans 12 amino acids. The CDR3 sequence: CASSFAGHGYTF. The CDR3 region has the DNA TGTGCCAGCAGCTTCGCTGGGCATGGCTACACCTTC.

By share of the sample, this clonotype is medium-sized. This chain uses TRBV12-3 or TRBV12-4 with TRBJ1-2; D not resolved. The ends were cut back, 3 bases at V and 8 bases at J, with 10 bases in the middle. There are 12 residues in the CDR3. In DNA, the CDR3 is TGTGCCAGCAGTTTCGGGGAGGGCGGCTACACCTTC. This gives the protein CASSFGEGGYTF.